This T cell receptor (beta chain) stems from a study of cytotoxic CD8 clonotypes in ibrutinib-treated CLL. Findings and limits, study-wide: Sustained-remission and progressing patients were not sampled at matched times. Age-matched healthy donor levels were exceeded by baseline clonality, which tracked circulating CD8+ T-cell counts.

As to this clone: Its antigen is unidentified.

J was trimmed by 3 bases and V by 4 bases; bases with no gene match: 8. CDR1 is MDHEN and CDR2 is SYDVKM in the germline V gene. This CDR3 spans 15 amino acids. A 1 in 200,000 to 1 in 1 million T cell depth was the sequencing target. Sequencing used immunoSEQ multiplex PCR; TCRdb keeps in-frame clones, though not all of them. The sample lists a few hundred thousand clones; 67% were seen once. The receptor's source is a human donor with chronic lymphocytic leukemia. This specimen consisted of PBMCs, obtained after 36 months of ibrutinib treatment. The V call is TRBV28, the J call TRBJ2-7, with 8 bases lining up with TRBD2. CDR3 sequence: CASSSPGLVNYEQYF. CDR3 in DNA: TGTGCCAGCAGTTCCCCGGGACTAGTCAACTACGAGCAGTACTTC.